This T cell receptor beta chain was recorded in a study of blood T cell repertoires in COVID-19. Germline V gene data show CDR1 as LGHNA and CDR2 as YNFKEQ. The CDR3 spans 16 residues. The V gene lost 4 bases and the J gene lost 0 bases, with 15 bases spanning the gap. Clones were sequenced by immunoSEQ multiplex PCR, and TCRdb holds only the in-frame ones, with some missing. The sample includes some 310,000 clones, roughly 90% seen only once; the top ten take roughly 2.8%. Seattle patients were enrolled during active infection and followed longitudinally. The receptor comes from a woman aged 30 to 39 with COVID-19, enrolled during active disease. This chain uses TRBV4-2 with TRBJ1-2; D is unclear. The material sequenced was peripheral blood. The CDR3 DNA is TGTGCCAGCAGCCTACTTCCCGATAGTCCTAACTATGGCTACACCTTC. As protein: CASSLLPDSPNYGYTF.